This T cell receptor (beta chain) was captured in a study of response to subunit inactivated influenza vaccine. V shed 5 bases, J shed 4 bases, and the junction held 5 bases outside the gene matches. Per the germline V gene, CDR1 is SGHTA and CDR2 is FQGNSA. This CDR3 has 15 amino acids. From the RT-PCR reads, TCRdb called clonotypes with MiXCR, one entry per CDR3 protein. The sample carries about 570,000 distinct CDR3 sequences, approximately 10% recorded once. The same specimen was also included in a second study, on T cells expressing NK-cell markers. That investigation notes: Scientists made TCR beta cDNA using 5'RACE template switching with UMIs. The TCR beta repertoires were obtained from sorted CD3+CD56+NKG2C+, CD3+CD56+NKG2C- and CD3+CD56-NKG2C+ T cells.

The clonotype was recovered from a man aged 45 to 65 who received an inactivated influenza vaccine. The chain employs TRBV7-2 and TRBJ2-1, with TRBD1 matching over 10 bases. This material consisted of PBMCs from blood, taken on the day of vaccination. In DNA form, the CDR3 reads TGTGCCAGCAGCAGAGACAGGGGGCTTTACAATGAGCAGTTCTTC. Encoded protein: CASSRDRGLYNEQFF.